The clone carrying this TCR beta chain was seen once. Antigen: not known. The entry originates in a study of T cells in localized non-small cell lung cancer. Study outcomes and limitations: In adjacent lung, a median around 52 of the top 100 tumor clones were found.

Sequencing used immunoSEQ multiplex PCR; TCRdb keeps in-frame clones, though not all of them. This table holds 45,000 to 60,000 clones, around 86% found once. The receptor was derived from a female donor of 60 years or more with stage II squamous cell lung carcinoma. The sample was peripheral blood, taken before any cancer treatment.

The CDR3 reads CASSLVMGPYNEQFF. The CDR3 bases are TGCGCCAGCAGCTTGGTCATGGGGCCTTACAATGAGCAGTTCTTC. This chain uses TRBV5-1 with TRBJ2-1, with D perhaps TRBD1 (5 bases). Per the germline V gene, CDR1 is SGHRS and CDR2 is YFSETQ. The CDR3 is 15 residues long. V was shortened by 0 bases and J by 4 bases, with 11 bases between the two germline ends. Complete variable domain (other parts from reference TRBV5-1 and TRBJ2-1): KAGVTQTPRYLIKTRGQQVTLSCSPISGHRSVSWYQQTPGQGLQFLFEYFSETQRNKGNFPGRFSGRQFSNSRSEMNVSTLELGDSALYLCASSLVMGPYNEQFFGPGTRLTVL.